The T cell receptor beta chain under discussion was sequenced for a study of beta chain features in type 1 diabetes. The isolated RNA, all of it, was reverse transcribed, so expressed TCRB transcripts were what got sequenced. Profiling relied on immunoSEQ multiplex PCR, and the TCRdb table lists in-frame clones only, not all of them. Of over 100,000 clones listed, roughly 15% are singletons. Losses at the gene ends were 3 bases for V and 9 bases for J; bases not matched to a gene: 5. CDR1 is SGHDT, CDR2 YYEEEE, per germline. This CDR3 contains 13 residues. A few counts support this clone. Its target is unknown. Regarding the study as a whole: Researchers report that Type 1 diabetes patients had moderately but significantly shorter TCRB CDR3s across all four CD4+ subsets.

The sequencing input was central memory CD4+ T cells from blood. The receptor was isolated from a man aged 30-40 years with type 1 diabetes. This rearrangement joins TRBV5-6 to TRBJ1-2; 10 positions match TRBD1. CDR3: CASSSGTGESYTF. As DNA, the CDR3 is TGTGCCAGCAGCTCCGGGACAGGGGAGAGCTACACCTTC.